This entry describes one T cell receptor (beta chain). Its cognate antigen is unknown. The sample is drawn from a study of T cells in localized non-small cell lung cancer. The ends were cut back, 4 bases at V and 9 bases at J, with 19 bases in the middle. The length of the CDR3 is 15 residues. In germline, CDR1 is MNHEY, CDR2 SMNVEV (reference sequence). Overall study results and limits: Among blood samples, higher T cell density accompanied longer overall survival. Because only a single region of the tumor was sequenced, heterogeneity remains possible. T cell clonality was highest in uninvolved adjacent lung, above tumor. Within adjacent lung there appeared a median around 55 of the top 100 tumor clones.

The repertoire was sequenced with immunoSEQ multiplex PCR; TCRdb's copy has only in-frame clones and lacks some. This table has over 70,000 clones, about nine tenths appearing once. This chain connects TRBV27 to TRBJ1-5; weak D call: TRBD1 (6 bases). Specimen: PBMCs, collected before any cancer treatment. The sequence was collected from a woman aged 35 to 75 with stage II squamous cell lung carcinoma. The CDR3 DNA reads TGTGCCAGCAGTTCCACGCCGGGGGCTGAGGGGCCCCAGCATTTT. This encodes CASSSTPGAEGPQHF.